The 18 T cell receptor beta chains given below trace back to one sample, sequenced in a study of cytomegalovirus exposure and HLA in healthy donors. Measured with immunoSEQ multiplex PCR; TCRdb has only the in-frame clones, and not every one. The sample lists about 56,000 clones, 90% to 95% occurring once. The sample consisted of PBMCs. The receptors derive from a young woman in good health and CMV-seropositive.

CDR3 region: CASSDGGSSTDTQYF. The CDR3 DNA reads TGTGCCAGCAGTGACGGAGGGTCTAGCACAGATACGCAGTATTTT. The V and J genes are TRBV6-4 and TRBJ2-3; tentative D call: TRBD2 (6 bases). V was trimmed by 2 bases and J by 0 bases, leaving 9 bases between them. Per the germline V gene, CDR1 is MRHNA and CDR2 is SNTAGT. There are 15 residues in the CDR3.

The chain recombines TRBV15 with TRBJ2-7, with D possibly matching TRBD1 (5 bases). There are 16 residues in the CDR3. Trimming took off 0 bases at V and 5 bases at J, with 17 bases between the two ends. Germline CDR1 and CDR2: LNHNV and YYDKDF (reference sequence). CDR3 sequence reads: CATSRDGQGHIDEQYF. The CDR3 region has the DNA TGTGCCACCAGCAGAGATGGGCAGGGTCATATCGACGAGCAGTACTTC. Variable domain in full (rest from reference TRBV15 and TRBJ2-7): DAMVIQNPRYQVTQFGKPVTLSCSQTLNHNVMYWYQQKSSQAPKLLFHYYDKDFNNEADTPDNFQSRRPNTSFCFLDIRSPGLGDTAMYLCATSRDGQGHIDEQYFGPGTRLTVT.

The table lists this clone with a count of one. This chain links TRBV7-9 with TRBJ2-7, with D maybe TRBD2 (5 bases). The CDR3 runs 12 residues. The germline V and J ends were trimmed by 2 bases and 4 bases, with 6 bases remaining between them. Germline CDR1 reads SEHNR; CDR2 reads FQNEAQ (reference sequence). CDR3 coding DNA: TGTGCCAGCAGCTTATCGGGATACGAGCAGTACTTC. Protein product: CASSLSGYEQYF. The whole variable domain, remainder taken from reference TRBV7-9 and TRBJ2-7, is DTGVSQNPRHKITKRGQNVTFRCDPISEHNRLYWYRQTLGQGPEFLTYFQNEAQLEKSRLLSDRFSAERPKGSFSTLEIQRTEQGDSAMYLCASSLSGYEQYFGPGTRLTVT.

This chain uses TRBV6-6 with TRBJ2-1; possible D gene TRBD2, 6 bases. Germline V gene lookup returns CDR1 MNHNY and CDR2 SVGAGI (reference sequence). This CDR3 comprises 16 residues. The V and J ends lost 8 bases and 4 bases respectively, with 21 bases between them. CDR3 nucleotide sequence: TGTGCCAGCCGACCAAACCGGGGGATAGATTACAATGAGCAGTTCTTC. It is translated as CASRPNRGIDYNEQFF.

J is TRBJ2-2 and V is TRBV6-5; no reliable D call. The CDR3 extends over 15 amino acids. Per the germline V gene, CDR1 is MNHEY and CDR2 is SVGAGI. Trimming removed 6 bases from V and 0 bases from J, with 11 bases in between. The CDR3 reads CASRQSPANTGELFF. The CDR3 nucleotides read TGTGCCAGCAGACAAAGTCCTGCGAACACCGGGGAGCTGTTTTTT.

The chain combines TRBV2 with TRBJ1-1; the D is unclear. Germline values: CDR1 SNHLY, CDR2 FYNNEI. The CDR3 has 14 residues. Trimming took off 7 bases at V and 0 bases at J, with 12 bases between the two ends. The CDR3 DNA sequence: TGTGCCAGCAAGGATTGGGCGTTGAACACTGAAGCTTTCTTT. This encodes CASKDWALNTEAFF. Supplemented by reference TRBV2 and TRBJ1-1, the full variable domain reads EPEVTQTPSHQVTQMGQEVILRCVPISNHLYFYWYRQILGQKVEFLVSFYNNEISEKSEIFDDQFSVERPDGSNFTLKIRSTKLEDSAMYFCASKDWALNTEAFFGQGTRLTVV.

The J gene is TRBJ1-1, the V gene TRBV27; D perhaps matches TRBD1 (5 bases). V was pared by 5 bases and J by 8 bases, with 24 bases between. The germline V gene encodes CDR1 MNHEY and CDR2 SMNVEV (reference sequence). There are 16 residues in the CDR3. The CDR3: CASSTDPVRGVLEAFF. DNA for the CDR3: TGTGCCAGCAGTACAGACCCGGTACGGGGGGTTCTGGAAGCTTTCTTT.

This rearrangement joins TRBV29-1 to TRBJ1-2; 8 positions agree with TRBD1. This CDR3 is 13 amino acids long. V shed 4 bases and J 6 bases; nucleotides not matched to a gene: 7. CDR1 and CDR2 from the germline V gene are SQVTM and ANQGSEA. CDR3 region: CSVVGRGLHGYTF. The CDR3 region has the DNA TGCAGCGTTGTCGGCAGGGGGCTCCATGGCTACACCTTC.

The rearrangement uses TRBV11-2 and TRBJ1-1; TRBD1 might be the D (5 bases). The CDR3 totals 16 residues. CDR1 is SGHAT and CDR2 is FQNNGV in the germline V gene. The V end lost 3 bases, the J end lost 1 base, and 15 bases lay between the germline ends. Here the CDR3 DNA reads TGTGCCAGCAGCTTCCGCCAGGGCCTAAAGAACACTGAAGCTTTCTTT. Translated: CASSFRQGLKNTEAFF.

The chain is built from TRBV27 and TRBJ1-1; possible D gene TRBD1, 5 bases. V was clipped by 2 bases and J by 1 base, with 8 bases between them. The germline gives CDR1 MNHEY, CDR2 SMNVEV (reference sequence). The CDR3 has 14 amino acids. The CDR3 sequence is CASSLNQGNTEAFF. CDR3 DNA sequence: TGTGCCAGCAGTTTAAATCAGGGGAACACTGAAGCTTTCTTT.

This clone occurred once. The rearrangement uses TRBV27 and TRBJ1-1, with D unclear. V was shortened by 6 bases and J by 6 bases, with 20 bases between the two germline ends. Germline CDR1 reads MNHEY; CDR2 reads SMNVEV (reference sequence). The CDR3 runs 15 residues. As DNA, the CDR3 is TGTGCCAGCAGGGCCTCCGGACGGAGGACGGCTGAAGCTTTCTTT. Translation: CASRASGRRTAEAFF.

The chain joins TRBV10-1 to TRBJ2-3; possible D gene TRBD1, 5 bases. CDR3 length: 15 amino acids. The V and J ends lost 2 bases and 0 bases respectively, with 9 bases between them. Germline V gene sequence: CDR1 WNHNN, CDR2 SYGVQD (reference sequence). The CDR3 spells CASSEVRQSTDTQYF. The CDR3 coding sequence is TGCGCCAGCAGTGAGGTTCGACAGAGCACAGATACGCAGTATTTT.

This rearrangement joins TRBV6-5 to TRBJ1-5, with a weak D call TRBD1 (5 bases). This CDR3 region has 15 residues. V was cut by 6 bases and J by 0 bases, with 12 bases left in between. The V gene's germline CDR1 is MNHEY and CDR2 SVGAGI. CDR3 sequence reads: CASSPTAYSNQPQHF. In DNA form, the CDR3 reads TGTGCCAGCAGCCCGACAGCTTATAGCAATCAGCCCCAGCATTTT.

The chain employs TRBV27 and TRBJ2-7; 12 nucleotides match TRBD1. Germline values: CDR1 MNHEY, CDR2 SMNVEV (reference sequence). J was trimmed by 7 bases and V by 0 bases; bases with no gene match: 4. This CDR3 comprises 15 residues. The CDR3 nucleotides read TGTGCCAGCAGTTTATCGGGACAGGGGGCGGGGGAGCAGTACTTC. The encoded protein is CASSLSGQGAGEQYF.

This clone was recorded only once. This chain joins TRBV2 and TRBJ2-4, with unresolved D. Between the trimmed V and J ends, which lost 4 bases and 4 bases, there was a span of 5 bases. In germline, CDR1 is SNHLY, CDR2 FYNNEI. This CDR3 comprises 12 residues. This CDR3 is CASSAEKNIQYF. The CDR3 DNA is TGTGCCAGCAGTGCGGAGAAAAACATTCAGTACTTC. The full variable domain, with the rest looked up from reference TRBV2 and TRBJ2-4, is EPEVTQTPSHQVTQMGQEVILRCVPISNHLYFYWYRQILGQKVEFLVSFYNNEISEKSEIFDDQFSVERPDGSNFTLKIRSTKLEDSAMYFCASSAEKNIQYFGAGTRLSVL.

The chain is built from TRBV7-7 and TRBJ2-2, with 9 bases fitting TRBD2. V shed 1 base and J 4 bases; nucleotides not matched to a gene: 7. This CDR3 is built from 17 residues. Per germline, CDR1 SSHAT and CDR2 FNYEAQ (reference sequence). This CDR3 reads CASSLDERGVSTGELFF. For the CDR3, the DNA is TGTGCCAGCAGCTTAGATGAGCGGGGGGTATCCACCGGGGAGCTGTTTTTT. Filled out from reference TRBV7-7 and TRBJ2-2, the complete variable domain reads GAGVSQSPRYKVTKRGQDVTLRCDPISSHATLYWYQQALGQGPEFLTYFNYEAQPDKSGLPSDRFSAERPEGSISTLTIQRTEQRDSAMYRCASSLDERGVSTGELFFGEGSRLTVL.

The gene calls are TRBV19 and TRBJ2-2, with 7 positions matching TRBD1. The germline CDR1 and CDR2 sequences are LNHDA and SQIVND (reference sequence). Trimming took 7 bases from V and 5 from J; bases not matched to a gene: 10. This CDR3 is built from 15 residues. The CDR3 loop is CASTSRGQGTGELFF. The CDR3 coding sequence is TGTGCCAGTACCTCTAGGGGGCAGGGTACCGGGGAGCTGTTTTTT.

V and J are TRBV11-2 and TRBJ2-7, with 9 bases aligning to TRBD1. The V and J ends lost 5 bases and 2 bases, in that order; junction bases with no gene match: 10. Per germline, CDR1 SGHAT and CDR2 FQNNGV. The CDR3 is 16 amino acids. CDR3 DNA: TGTGCCAGCAGCCCATCGGCACGGACAGGGGCCTACGAGCAGTACTTC. Encoded protein: CASSPSARTGAYEQYF.